This TCR beta chain originates from a study of T cells in Graves' hyperthyroidism and ophthalmopathy. Findings of the study overall: The blood repertoire included most of the expanded thyroid clonotypes above 0.001.

In its sample, this clonotype was seen many times. Antigen specificity is unknown. Each person with ophthalmopathy scored at least 3 on the Clinical Activity Score, reached NOSPECS grade 4 or higher, and had been ill under 3 months. The CDR3 runs 12 residues. V lost 4 bases, J lost 1 base, and 7 bases lay in between. Germline CDR1 is SQVTM and CDR2 is ANQGSEA. The source material, RNA transcripts, was used to amplify TCR beta CDR3 regions. The TCR CDR3 was amplified in a first-round RT-PCR using the HTBI primer set. Using its own MiXCR run on the multiplex PCR reads, TCRdb lists one record per CDR3 protein. The sample has approximately 600,000 distinct CDR3 sequences, 14% seen once; the top ten hold around 7%.

Specimen: blood. The rearrangement uses TRBV29-1 and TRBJ1-1; perhaps TRBD1 as D (5 bases). The sequence was collected from a woman aged 18-29 years with Graves' ophthalmopathy. CDR3 DNA: TGCAGCGTTGGCAGGGAGAACACTGAAGCTTTCTTT. This codes for CSVGRENTEAFF.